Below, 22 T cell receptor beta chains from the same sample are listed, as sequenced in a study of a mutant IDH1 vaccine in newly diagnosed glioma. Time point defined: week 5, during vaccination. Vaccine doses each comprised 300 ug of mutant IDH1 20-mer peptide, with topical imiquimod. The data were produced by immunoSEQ multiplex PCR, yet TCRdb's version contains in-frame clones alone and is incomplete. Seen here are roughly 51,000 clones, approximately 82% observed once, and the top ten hold about 3.2%. For these TCRs, the target antigens are not known. The sample in question was PBMCs, obtained from a glioma patient whose treatment included an IDH1 peptide vaccine. The receptors were sampled from a man aged 25 to 40 with glioma.

The chain has TRBV2 and TRBJ2-1; unclear D gene. Trimming cost V 10 bases and J 3 bases, with 13 bases left between them. Germline V gives CDR1 SNHLY, CDR2 FYNNEI. The CDR3 has 13 amino acids. The CDR3 DNA reads TGTGCCACAGCCGACTCCTACTACAATGAGCAGTTCTTC. It is translated as CATADSYYNEQFF. Full variable domain (remainder filled in from reference TRBV2 and TRBJ2-1): EPEVTQTPSHQVTQMGQEVILRCVPISNHLYFYWYRQILGQKVEFLVSFYNNEISEKSEIFDDQFSVERPDGSNFTLKIRSTKLEDSAMYFCATADSYYNEQFFGPGTRLTVL.

The sample holds one count of this clone. The chain has TRBV2 and TRBJ1-1, with 10 bases fitting TRBD1. In germline, CDR1 is SNHLY, CDR2 FYNNEI. V was clipped by 6 bases and J by 5 bases; unmatched bases: 12. The CDR3 spans 16 residues. The CDR3 sequence: CASSARRQGAGTEAFF. DNA for the CDR3: TGTGCCAGCAGCGCACGCCGACAGGGGGCAGGAACTGAAGCTTTCTTT.

This clone was detected once. V gene TRBV9 combines with J gene TRBJ1-2; weak D call: TRBD1 (6 bases). CDR3 length: 14 amino acids. Trimming shortened V by 3 bases and J by 13 bases, and 22 bases separated the two germline ends. Germline loops: CDR1 SGDLS, CDR2 YYNGEE. CDR3 amino acids: CASSGDGGPDPLTF. The CDR3 DNA sequence: TGTGCCAGCAGCGGAGATGGGGGGCCCGACCCTCTCACCTTC. Full variable domain (missing parts from reference TRBV9 and TRBJ1-2): DSGVTQTPKHLITATGQRVTLRCSPRSGDLSVYWYQQSLDQGLQFLIQYYNGEERAKGNILERFSAQQFPDLHSELNLSSLELGDSALYFCASSGDGGPDPLTFGSGTRLTVV.

The rearrangement links TRBV5-5 to TRBJ1-3; no definite D call. This CDR3 spans 14 amino acids. Germline V gene lookup returns CDR1 SGHKS and CDR2 YYEKEE (reference sequence). Trimming left V 4 bases short and J 4 bases short, with 12 bases between. CDR3 in amino acids: CASSIAPLGNTIYF. The CDR3 nucleotides are TGTGCCAGCAGCATAGCTCCCTTAGGAAACACCATATATTTT.

V is TRBV18 and J is TRBJ1-2, with 9 bases fitting TRBD1. The V gene end was trimmed by 7 bases and the J gene end by 8 bases; junction bases not matched to a gene: 20. Germline-derived CDR1 and CDR2 are KGHSH and LQKENI. The CDR3 has 17 amino acids. The CDR3, as DNA: TGTGCCAGCTTTACCACCGCTTGGACAGGGGAGATCTCGGGCTACACCTTC. This encodes CASFTTAWTGEISGYTF.

The V gene is TRBV7-8, the J gene TRBJ1-3; D ambiguous. The CDR3 sequence is 15 residues long. Germline CDR1 and CDR2: SGHVS and FQNEAQ. The V gene lost 1 base and the J gene lost 10 bases, with 17 bases spanning the gap. The CDR3 sequence: CASSLVESRSKTIYF. The CDR3 DNA follows: TGTGCCAGCAGCTTAGTGGAGTCCCGAAGTAAAACCATATATTTT.

The chain combines TRBV7-6 with TRBJ2-7, with D possibly matching TRBD1 (6 bases). Germline-derived CDR1 and CDR2 are SGHVS and FNYEAQ. The CDR3 sequence is 15 residues long. V was clipped by 1 base and J by 0 bases, with 10 bases between them. The CDR3 is CASSLERTASYEQYF. In DNA form, the CDR3 reads TGTGCCAGCAGCTTAGAACGGACAGCCTCCTACGAGCAGTACTTC.

This rearrangement joins TRBV19 to TRBJ1-5, with D unresolved. Trimming removed 3 bases at V and 1 base at J, with 16 bases between. This CDR3 contains 17 residues. Germline CDR1 and CDR2: LNHDA and SQIVND (reference sequence). The CDR3 reads CASSIWWFHGSNQPQHF. The CDR3 bases are TGTGCCAGTAGTATTTGGTGGTTCCACGGGAGCAATCAGCCCCAGCATTTT.

This sequence joins TRBV13 and TRBJ2-5; possible D gene TRBD2, 6 bases. The CDR3 has 13 amino acids. Trimming took 5 bases from V and 4 from J, leaving 11 bases between them. The germline V gene encodes CDR1 PRHDT and CDR2 FYEKMQ (reference sequence). The CDR3 is CASSLAGGETQYF. As DNA, the CDR3 is TGTGCCAGCAGCCTAGCCGGGGGAGAGACCCAGTACTTC. Drawing the rest from reference TRBV13 and TRBJ2-5, the complete variable domain is AAGVIQSPRHLIKEKRETATLKCYPIPRHDTVYWYQQGPGQDPQFLISFYEKMQSDKGSIPDRFSAQQFSDYHSELNMSSLELGDSALYFCASSLAGGETQYFGPGTRLLVL.

The chain has TRBV5-5 and TRBJ2-7, with 7 bases fitting TRBD1. The CDR3 has 16 residues. The trim removed 3 bases at V and 0 bases at J, leaving 9 bases unmatched. Germline-derived CDR1 and CDR2 are SGHKS and YYEKEE (reference sequence). The CDR3 nucleotides read TGTGCCAGCAGCTCGATTACAGGGGCCCCCTCCTACGAGCAGTACTTC. This codes for CASSSITGAPSYEQYF.

The CDR3 spells CASSIGTLGGDNEQFF. The CDR3 nucleotides read TGTGCCAGTAGTATAGGTACTCTCGGAGGGGACAATGAGCAGTTCTTC. The chain combines TRBV19 with TRBJ2-1; the D gene is possibly TRBD2 (6 bases). V lost 1 base and J lost 5, with 15 bases in between. CDR3 length equals 16 residues. CDR1 is LNHDA, CDR2 SQIVND, per germline (reference sequence).

The chain is built from TRBV18 and TRBJ1-1; D not resolved. The germline gives CDR1 KGHSH, CDR2 LQKENI. V shed 0 bases and J shed 5 bases, with 13 bases lying between them. The CDR3 sequence is 15 residues long. The DNA of the CDR3 is TGTGCCAGCTCACCACCGCCCAGGTTTGGGACTGAAGCTTTCTTT. Protein sequence: CASSPPPRFGTEAFF.

The rearrangement joins TRBV11-2 to TRBJ2-5; D is unresolved. The germline V gene encodes CDR1 SGHAT and CDR2 FQNNGV. Between the trimmed V and J ends, which lost 5 bases and 7 bases, there was a span of 14 bases. This CDR3 region has 13 residues. The CDR3 sequence is CASSPLVEVTQYF. The CDR3 DNA follows: TGTGCCAGCAGCCCTCTAGTAGAAGTGACCCAGTACTTC.

The chain carries TRBV19 and TRBJ1-5; D is unresolved. This CDR3 is built from 15 residues. V shed 4 bases and J shed 6 bases, with 16 bases lying between them. Germline assignment: CDR1 LNHDA and CDR2 SQIVND (reference sequence). The CDR3 loop is CASSTDRGYSQPQHF. The CDR3 nucleotides read TGTGCCAGTAGTACAGACCGGGGATACTCTCAGCCCCAGCATTTT.

The rearrangement uses TRBV5-4 and TRBJ2-2; unclear D gene. CDR3 size: 14 residues. The ends were cut back, 1 base at V and 6 bases at J, with 10 bases in the middle. The germline V gene has CDR1 SGHNT and CDR2 YYREEE (reference sequence). The chain's CDR3 is CASSLTGVPGELFF. The CDR3 DNA reads as TGTGCCAGCAGCTTGACCGGCGTCCCCGGGGAGCTGTTTTTT.

The chain links TRBV18 to TRBJ1-6, with D unresolved. The CDR3 sequence is 12 residues long. The germline V gene has CDR1 KGHSH and CDR2 LQKENI. The ends were cut back, 2 bases at V and 8 bases at J, with 4 bases in the middle. The CDR3 reads CASSPKDSPLHF. CDR3 sequence (DNA): TGTGCCAGCTCACCAAAGGATTCACCCCTCCACTTT.

The J gene is TRBJ1-2, the V gene TRBV6-6; 12 bases map to TRBD1. The CDR3 contains 14 residues. Trimming at V came to 5 bases and at J to 13 bases, leaving 11 bases not matched to a gene. CDR1 is MNHNY and CDR2 is SVGAGI in the germline V gene (reference sequence). The CDR3 DNA is TGTGCCAGCAGTAGGGGCGCGGGACAGGGGGCCATCACCTTC. It encodes CASSRGAGQGAITF.

CDR3 in DNA: TGTGCCAGTAGTATAGGGGGAGGGATCAACGAGCAGTACTTC. It encodes CASSIGGGINEQYF. This sequence joins TRBV19 and TRBJ2-7, with TRBD2 matching over 7 bases. CDR3 length: 14 residues. J was trimmed by 5 bases and V by 1 base; bases with no gene match: 5. Germline CDR1 is LNHDA and CDR2 is SQIVND (reference sequence).

The chain is built from TRBV16 and TRBJ1-1; D is undetermined. Trimming pared 4 bases from V and 1 base from J, leaving 13 bases between. Looked up from germline, CDR1 is KGHSY and CDR2 is FQNENV. This CDR3 is 15 amino acids long. The CDR3 sequence is CASSPRVTGNTEAFF. CDR3 sequence (DNA): TGTGCCAGCAGCCCCCGGGTCACCGGGAACACTGAAGCTTTCTTT.

This chain links TRBV28 with TRBJ2-7; 7 bases agree with TRBD1. The CDR3 consists of 11 residues. Germline V CDR1 and CDR2: MDHEN, SYDVKM. The V and J ends lost 5 bases and 8 bases, in that order; junction bases with no gene match: 3. In DNA, the CDR3 is TGTGCCAGCAGTGACAGGGTGAAGCAGTACTTC. Protein: CASSDRVKQYF. Combining the CDR3 with reference TRBV28 and TRBJ2-7 gives the whole variable domain DVKVTQSSRYLVKRTGEKVFLECVQDMDHENMFWYRQDPGLGLRLIYFSYDVKMKEKGDIPEGYSVSREKKERFSLILESASTNQTSMYLCASSDRVKQYFGPGTRLTVT.

This chain joins TRBV11-3 and TRBJ2-2, with D tentatively TRBD1 (5 bases). Looked up from germline, CDR1 is SGHNT and CDR2 is YENEEA. The CDR3 has 15 residues. With 1 base removed from V and 2 bases from J, the gap between germline ends came to 8 bases. CDR3 bases: TGTGCCAGCAGCTTAGGCAGGGTTAACACCGGGGAGCTGTTTTTT. It encodes CASSLGRVNTGELFF. The full variable domain, its missing parts supplied by reference TRBV11-3 and TRBJ2-2, is EAGVVQSPRYKIIEKKQPVAFWCNPISGHNTLYWYLQNLGQGPELLIRYENEEAVDDSQLPKDRFSAERLKGVDSTLKIQPAELGDSAVYLCASSLGRVNTGELFFGEGSRLTVL.

The chain recombines TRBV18 with TRBJ1-3; 7 nucleotides line up with TRBD1. With V trimmed by 6 bases and J by 3 bases, 11 bases remained unmatched. CDR3 length: 16 residues. CDR1 KGHSH and CDR2 LQKENI come from the germline V gene. The chain's CDR3 is CASSATWGTVGNTIYF. In DNA, the CDR3 is TGTGCCAGCTCTGCAACCTGGGGGACAGTTGGAAACACCATATATTTT.